The TCR beta chain described here comes from a study of shared clonotypes between healthy human individuals (dated by TCRdb to about 2020). About the investigation overall: The cohort comprised two women and a few men aged 18 to 49 years. Per donor, three plates each were used for CD4 naive and CD4 memory, two for CD8 naive, and one for CD8 memory. To estimate repertoire size and how much clonotypes are shared between individuals, the study performed deep sequencing of blood TCR repertoires from about 5 healthy adults. To increase sequencing depth and limit assay-specific biases, TCR repertoire library preparation and sequencing were carried out by different laboratories using diverse techniques. Leukapheresis yielded between about 0.94 and 10 billion PBMCs per donor.

On this clone itself: What this receptor recognizes is not known. There are no base qualities to consult, and no much larger clone falls within one base.

CD8 naive samples were CD45RO-negative cells positively selected for CCR7, giving a CD45RA+CCR7+ population that excluded TemRA cells. Healthy HIV-negative adults with no recently reported acute infections or vaccinations were included as donors. Every donor was a Caucasian adult living in Nashville, Tennessee, USA. Blood was obtained by leukapheresis, after which PBMCs were separated by Ficoll-Histopaque density gradient centrifugation and cryopreserved in liquid nitrogen vapor phase. Analytical flow cytometry was used to check the purity and quantity of every magnetically sorted T cell population. From each sorted fraction, genomic DNA was isolated and quantified by UV absorbance on a Nanodrop 2000c. Using the deep immunoSEQ assay, multiplex PCR amplified TCR CDR3 regions from genomic DNA. Genomic DNA extracted from each cell subset was distributed evenly over all wells of several immunoSEQ 96-well plates, and each plate served as one replicate. For sorted subsets, each replicate PCR was loaded with around 200 ng genomic DNA, equivalent to approximately 27,000 T cell genomes. The purified libraries were quantified using a Qubit 3.0 fluorometer, sized with a Bioanalyzer 2100, and then quantified again using the KAPA Library Quantification kit. A separate single-read 150-cycle Illumina NextSeq 550 flow cell was used to sequence each immunoSEQ 96-well plate. The original pipeline was this. Because the immunoSEQ output held only junctional sequences and lacked quality scores, the filtering could not match the filtering applied to full-length reads. Sequences were annotated with PyIR, a Python wrapper for IgBLAST v1.9, and V/J genes and CDR3 were assigned using IMGT germline references. Reads were removed for weak V/J assignments (E-value above 1e-6), missing CDR3, stop codons, out-of-frame junctions, or ambiguous translated residues. V3J clonotypes were defined by identical inferred V gene, J gene, and CDR3 amino acid sequence. Percentage overlap between repertoires was calculated by dividing the number of shared unique clonotypes by the size of the smaller repertoire. Three approaches were used to assess repertoire richness: RTK rarefaction, the Chao1 estimator, and Recon v2.1 estimates of unobserved clonotypes. OLGA was used to compute generation probabilities for all TCRbeta clonotypes that the gDNA method yielded from a handful of donors. TCRdb's version of the immuneACCESS table is confined to in-frame rearrangements and falls short of the full clone set. An unresolved V gene accounts for under half of the shortfall where checked; the remainder is of unknown origin. Clone size and V and J calls were adopted from that table, with D and trimming inferred from the DNA. In this sample the table shows about 1.9 million clones, 80% to 95% of which occur a single time. Under 2% of the sample rests with the top ten.

Taken from the germline V gene (reference sequence), the CDR1 and CDR2 loops are SGHNT and YYREEE. Germline trimming amounts to 4 bases on V and 2 bases on J, with 6 as the count of junction bases outside the gene matches. The CDR3 runs 16 amino acids, cysteine and phenylalanine included. The entry retains the CDR3 DNA only, 48 bases that are in frame from base 1. General study outcomes and caveats: Around 5% of naive CD4, roughly 3.5% of naive CD8, 2% to 2.5% of memory CD4, and 0.35% to 0.5% of memory CD8 clonotypes were shared across a few donors. Rarefaction of sorted-subset datasets indicated incomplete sequencing despite the large sequencing depth. Clonotypes shared by all four sorted-subset donors showed higher generation probabilities than non-shared clonotypes. Sampling was restricted to blood, and TCR repertoires in tissue are likely to differ from TCR repertoires in blood. Naive subsets generally had larger estimated clonotype richness than memory subsets did. Because the study included a small number of donors, the genetic and exposure-history diversity represented was limited. Based on pairwise subsampling, the degree of clonotype sharing among donors was expected to be affected by sequencing depth.

The chain is encoded by TRBV5-4 joined to TRBJ2-3; 11 junctional bases match TRBD1. The origin of this receptor is a man between 18 and 35 years old in good health. Some clones in this sample may be carry-over from other donors' samples. Sequencing was performed on naive CD8+ T cells from PBMCs. Reading the label with the study, this specimen's cell subset or site is: CD45RA+CCR7+. The CDR3 region: CASSPGTGGATDTQYF. Here is the DNA: TGTGCCAGCAGCCCCGGGACAGGGGGTGCCACAGATACGCAGTATTTT.